Below, one TCR beta chain is given with its context. Its antigen target is currently unknown. Base-call qualities are not available, and no considerably larger clone is one nucleotide away. These data originate in a study of blood T cell repertoires in COVID-19 (dated by TCRdb to 2020 to 2022). Concerning the study at large: Samples covering the acute and convalescent phases of COVID-19 were provided by collaborators in the United States, Italy and Spain. The samples were drawn from two sources: the first 160 participants of the ongoing ImmuneRACE study, and over 950 subjects contributed by 6 global collaborators. The repertoires were made available in a free public database intended to serve as a resource for research on the immune response to SARS-CoV-2. A de-identified subject ID, COVID-19 status, age in years and sex were almost always included in the sample metadata. HLA class I and class II types, where available, came from metadata supplied by the sample provider rather than from assay-based typing. The prospective study material was composed of cDNA or gDNA derived from T cells, B-cell-depleted T cells, or PBMCs. Deeply sampled blood TCRbeta repertoires from subjects exposed to, actively infected with, or recovered from COVID-19 were included in the dataset.

As encoded in the germline V gene (reference sequence), CDR1 is LNHDA while CDR2 is SQIVND. The CDR3 measures 14 amino acids from cysteine to phenylalanine. Only the CDR3 part of the read is kept: 42 bases, read in frame from the first base. V loses 6 bases of germline sequence and J loses 4 bases, and the interval between the two ends is 15 bases. TCRbeta CDR3 regions were amplified from genomic DNA by means of the immunoSEQ Assay, a bias-controlled multiplex PCR. The paper's data handling went like this. Within the assay, amplification of reference gene primers was used to estimate how many nucleated cells each sample contained. To quantify the absolute abundance of each unique TCRbeta CDR3 rearrangement, sequence reads were collapsed and filtered. For each sample, productive Simpson clonality was calculated as the square root of Simpson's diversity index across productive rearrangements. As stored in TCRdb, this immuneACCESS dataset retains in-frame rearrangements with V and J assigned. A fraction of the clones does not appear; measured against another copy, unresolved V genes explain less than half of the discrepancy, and the remainder lacks a known reason. V and J calls and clone size follow that table, whereas D and trimming were derived from the DNA. A total of around 60,000 clones appear in this sample, over 75% of them only once. Roughly 3.6% of the sample rests with the top ten.

Study-wide findings and limitations: The amount of clinical and demographic metadata varied by source and participant and was provided uncurated.

The collaborating institutions used their own protocols to collect whole blood in K2EDTA tubes. For TCRbeta analysis, collaborator samples were shipped as frozen whole blood, as isolated PBMCs, or as DNA extracted from either sample type. Sequences were obtained from peripheral blood. This clonotype was sampled from a woman older than 75 with acute or convalescent COVID-19. The sequence is built from TRBV19 and TRBJ1-2, and TRBD1 may be the D gene, going by 6 matching bases. The DNA sequence is given as TGTGCCAGTAGAGAGGAACAGGGAATCTATGGCTACACCTTC. This translates into CASREEQGIYGYTF.